This TCR beta chain was identified in a study of PD-1 blockade in mismatch repair-deficient tumors. Overall study: Patients had about eleven mismatch repair-deficient cancer types and were previously treated and progressing. Study outcomes and limitations: Tumor-resident clones, often undetectable pretreatment in blood, expanded then contracted after pembrolizumab.

PCR or immunohistochemistry showed mismatch repair deficiency in every enrolled patient. The TCR-sequenced patients were a few responders to pembrolizumab. This clone showed up just a few times. Antigen unknown. Clones were read by immunoSEQ multiplex PCR, and TCRdb kept only the in-frame ones, dropping some. The sample has approximately 100,000 clones; over 75% are singletons. The source of this sequence is an adult with mismatch repair-deficient cancer. The sequencing here drew on peripheral blood, taken approximately 36 weeks after starting pembrolizumab.

CDR3 nucleotide sequence: TGTGCCAGCAGCAATATTGGGGCGGGCGAGCAGTACTTC. Its translation is CASSNIGAGEQYF. V and J are TRBV27 and TRBJ2-7; D possibly matches TRBD1 or TRBD2 (5 bases each). The V end was cut by 6 bases, the J end by 6 bases, with 15 bases between. This CDR3 region has 13 residues. CDR1 MNHEY and CDR2 SMNVEV come from the germline V gene (reference sequence).